Shown below are 2 T cell receptor beta chains from a single sample sequenced in a study of CD8+ T cells in alopecia areata. Specified treatment: oral pan-JAK inhibitor, 5-10 mg twice daily. After isolation, RNA underwent reverse transcription to generate cDNA as the sequencing template. Profiled with immunoSEQ multiplex PCR; TCRdb holds only in-frame clones, not every one. The sample carries approximately 210,000 clones, just under 65% recorded once. Source: CD4+ T cells sorted from blood, taken around week 50, from a patient treated with tofacitinib. Receptor source: a human donor with alopecia areata.

The chain joins TRBV7-2 to TRBJ2-7; D may be TRBD2 (6 bases). The CDR3 spans 13 residues. CDR1 is SGHTA, CDR2 FQGNSA, per germline. The germline V and J ends were trimmed by 3 bases and 4 bases, with 10 bases remaining between them. This CDR3 is CASSLGGRYEQYF. CDR3 nucleotides: TGTGCCAGCAGCTTGGGAGGCAGATACGAGCAGTACTTC.

This clone has more than one count but fewer than ten. The chain couples TRBV10-3 to TRBJ2-1; D is uncertain. This CDR3 comprises 13 residues. CDR1 and CDR2 (germline): ENHRY, SYGVKD. Deletions cut 0 bases from V and 9 bases from J, with 9 bases between. In nucleotides, the CDR3 is TGTGCCATCAGTGAGTCGAGCCCAACTGAGCAGTTCTTC. Translation gives CAISESSPTEQFF.